The rows below give T cell receptor beta chains drawn from one sample of a study of blood T cell repertoires in COVID-19. The protocol was immunoSEQ multiplex PCR, while the TCRdb copy is restricted to in-frame clones and leaves out a portion. The table includes some 460,000 clones, more than 85% detected once. The sequencing sample was made of peripheral blood. Receptor source: a woman aged 25 to 39 with acute or convalescent COVID-19. Both conserved end residues are trimmed from each CDR3.

TRBJ2-5 | TRBV29-1 | SVVNPTQGGETQY
TRBJ1-1 | TRBV19 | ASSIFGTGQKNTEAF
TRBJ2-7 | TRBV30 | AWSGTGQGTTEQY
TRBJ1-5 | TRBV27 | ASSPGRGNQPQH
TRBJ2-7 | TRBV7-9 | ASRTGQGEDEQY
TRBJ2-5 | TRBV19 | ASSMGPGTIQETQY
TRBJ1-6 | TRBV6-1 | ASSETYRGRNSPLH
TRBJ2-3 | TRBV5-1 | ASSISGGGAQY
TRBJ1-2 | TRBV5-1 | ASRPTGGLYGYT
TRBJ2-1 | TRBV7-2 | ASSSLAGGYNEQF
TRBJ2-7 | TRBV25-1 | ASSDNTEQY
TRBJ2-1 | TRBV6-6 | ASSGRVNEQF
TRBJ1-2 | TRBV7-2 | ASSRRQGEGYT
TRBJ2-1 | TRBV7-6 | ASSLVRGRYNEQF